These T cell receptor beta chains were read from a single sample in a study of cytomegalovirus exposure and HLA in healthy donors. TCRdb keeps only in-frame clones here, not all; method: immunoSEQ multiplex PCR. This table holds under 250,000 clones, roughly three quarters found once. Specimen: PBMCs. These receptors were collected from a woman aged 25 to 39 in good health and CMV-seronegative. Each CDR3 is given with its conserved first and last residue. A D gene is named only where the DNA matches it firmly. The listing skips clone size in some rows; elsewhere it reads once, few, many or a size class.

clone_size j_call v_call d_call cdr3_aa cdr3_nt
NA TRBJ2-7 TRBV7-9 TRBD1 CAKSDRDGVEQYF TGTGCCAAATCCGACAGGGATGGGGTGGAGCAGTACTTC
NA TRBJ1-4 TRBV4-1 NA CASSQGLGHANEKLFF TGCGCCAGCAGCCAAGGCCTGGGGCATGCTAATGAAAAACTGTTTTTT
few TRBJ2-3 TRBV30 NA CAWSVLGDTQYF TGTGCCTGGAGTGTACTAGGGGATACGCAGTATTTT
NA TRBJ2-1 TRBV5-6 TRBD2 CASSPVAGDEQFF TGTGCCAGCAGCCCTGTAGCGGGAGATGAGCAGTTCTTC
NA TRBJ2-7 TRBV10-3 TRBD1 CAISESQGVNEQYF TGTGCCATCAGTGAGTCACAGGGGGTTAACGAGCAGTACTTC
NA TRBJ1-6 TRBV11-2 TRBD1 CASSLNTGGQNNSPLHF TGTGCCAGCAGCTTGAATACAGGGGGGCAGAATAATTCACCCCTCCACTTT
NA TRBJ2-2 TRBV11-3 TRBD2 CASSLSGGVPGELFF TGTGCCAGCAGTCTTAGCGGGGGCGTACCCGGGGAGCTGTTTTTT
NA TRBJ2-7 TRBV6-5 NA CASSPSPTGTYEQYF TGTGCCAGCAGTCCCTCCCCAACAGGGACCTACGAGCAGTACTTC
NA TRBJ1-3 TRBV5-8 NA CASSATRAGGNTIYF TGTGCCAGCAGCGCGACTAGGGCCGGAGGAAACACCATATATTTT
NA TRBJ2-1 TRBV5-4 NA CASSLGLLSSNEQFF TGTGCCAGCAGCCTGGGACTTCTGAGTTCCAATGAGCAGTTCTTC
NA TRBJ1-5 TRBV4-2 NA CASSQVGEPQHF TGTGCCAGCAGCCAAGTCGGGGAGCCCCAGCATTTT
NA TRBJ1-5 TRBV5-4 NA CASSLNDRISNQPQHF TGTGCCAGCAGCTTAAACGACAGGATTAGCAATCAGCCCCAGCATTTT
NA TRBJ2-7 TRBV18 TRBD1 CASSPPGQVRYEQYF TGTGCCAGCTCACCACCGGGACAGGTCCGCTACGAGCAGTACTTC
NA TRBJ1-1 TRBV9 NA CASSVVGGKAFF TGTGCCAGCAGCGTAGTAGGAGGGAAAGCTTTCTTT
NA TRBJ2-5 TRBV18 TRBD2 CASSPRASGGAEETQYF TGTGCCAGCTCACCACGGGCTAGCGGGGGGGCCGAAGAGACCCAGTACTTC
NA TRBJ1-3 TRBV9 NA CASSADSGNTIYF TGTGCCAGCAGCGCAGACTCTGGAAACACCATATATTTT
few TRBJ2-5 TRBV28 TRBD2 CASSPHASGGEETQYF TGTGCCAGCAGTCCCCATGCGAGCGGGGGGGAAGAGACCCAGTACTTC
few TRBJ2-2 TRBV7-2 TRBD1 CASRGFTGAVTGELFF TGTGCCAGCAGAGGGTTCACAGGGGCGGTCACCGGGGAGCTGTTTTTT